This TCR beta chain came from a study of blood T cell repertoires in COVID-19. Data came from immunoSEQ multiplex PCR; TCRdb stores just in-frame clones and leaves some out. Among about 77,000 clones listed, 75% to 85% were seen once. The origin of this receptor is a woman in her sixties or seventies with acute or convalescent COVID-19. Sequencing was done on a sample of peripheral blood.

This CDR3 is CASSKDSGKQREQFF. The CDR3 DNA reads as TGTGCCAGCAGCAAAGATTCAGGGAAACAACGTGAGCAGTTCTTC. The chain uses TRBV11-3 and TRBJ2-1; D is possibly TRBD1 (5 bases). Trimming removed 5 bases at V and 9 bases at J, with 20 bases between. In germline, CDR1 is SGHNT, CDR2 YENEEA. This CDR3 has 15 amino acids.